These 17 T cell receptor beta chains were all obtained from the same sample, sequenced in a study of T cell clones after liver transplantation. Produced via immunoSEQ multiplex PCR; TCRdb's table is partial and in-frame only. The sample gives nearly 15,000 clones, roughly 84% of which show up once; roughly 27% is in the top ten. The specimen comprised CD8+ T cells from blood, sampled around 49 months after liver transplant. These TCRs come from a human patient who received a liver transplant. T cells may partly derive from the graft donor.

The V gene is TRBV5-5, the J gene TRBJ1-2, with 7 bases aligning to TRBD1. With 4 bases clipped from V and 3 bases from J, the junction kept 3 bases outside the gene matches. The germline CDR1 and CDR2 sequences are SGHKS and YYEKEE (reference sequence). The CDR3 spans 13 residues. The CDR3 sequence: CASSTGTDYGYTF. The CDR3 nucleotides are TGTGCCAGCAGCACCGGGACAGACTATGGCTACACCTTC.

This clone was counted a few times. This sequence joins TRBV7-8 and TRBJ2-1; 8 bases are a match to TRBD1. CDR3 length equals 15 residues. The germline V gene encodes CDR1 SGHVS and CDR2 FQNEAQ. Trimming cost V 3 bases and J 2 bases; bases outside gene matches: 3. In DNA form, the CDR3 reads TGTGCCAGCAGCTTCCGGGACAGGACCTACAATGAGCAGTTCTTC. Amino acids: CASSFRDRTYNEQFF.

V is TRBV27 and J is TRBJ2-2; D uncertain. Germline assignment: CDR1 MNHEY and CDR2 SMNVEV (reference sequence). Trimming stripped 4 bases from V and 4 bases from J, with 16 bases between. This CDR3 region has 16 residues. Here the CDR3 DNA reads TGTGCCAGCAGTTCTCCCCGGGCGACCCGCACCGGGGAGCTGTTTTTT. It yields the protein CASSSPRATRTGELFF.

This chain connects TRBV2 to TRBJ1-1; D might be TRBD1 (5 bases). V was shortened by 8 bases and J by 6 bases, with 10 bases between the two germline ends. CDR3 length: 11 amino acids. Per the germline V gene, CDR1 is SNHLY and CDR2 is FYNNEI. CDR3 nucleotide sequence: TGTGCCAGCGGCGGGGGTCCTGAAGCTTTCTTT. Its translation is CASGGGPEAFF.

The chain couples TRBV19 to TRBJ2-1; D remains ambiguous. V was shortened by 3 bases and J by 8 bases, with 8 bases between the two germline ends. This CDR3 contains 12 residues. Germline CDR1 and CDR2: LNHDA and SQIVND (reference sequence). The CDR3 here is CASSMGFHEQFF. The CDR3 coding sequence is TGTGCCAGTAGTATGGGGTTCCATGAGCAGTTCTTC.

The chain is built from TRBV13 and TRBJ2-3; 10 bases map to TRBD2. This CDR3 comprises 16 residues. The V and J ends lost 4 bases and 4 bases, in that order; junction bases with no gene match: 8. Germline values: CDR1 PRHDT, CDR2 FYEKMQ (reference sequence). The CDR3 loop reads CASSWGSGGASDTQYF. The CDR3 nucleotides read TGTGCCAGCAGCTGGGGCAGCGGGGGGGCCTCAGATACGCAGTATTTT.

The rearrangement uses TRBV7-8 and TRBJ1-1; unclear D gene. The CDR3 is made up of 17 amino acids. V shed 2 bases and J shed 0 bases, with 16 bases lying between them. Germline CDR1 SGHVS, CDR2 FQNEAQ. CDR3 region: CASSLFPSGSLNTEAFF. The CDR3 nucleotides are TGTGCCAGCAGCTTATTTCCATCCGGCAGTTTGAACACTGAAGCTTTCTTT.

The chain uses TRBV27 and TRBJ2-1; tentatively, D is TRBD2 (6 bases). V was cut by 1 base and J by 7 bases, with 11 bases left in between. The germline CDR1 and CDR2 sequences are MNHEY and SMNVEV (reference sequence). The CDR3 consists of 14 residues. As DNA, the CDR3 is TGTGCCAGCAGTTTATTGGGTAGCGGTAATGAGCAGTTCTTC. As protein: CASSLLGSGNEQFF.

This rearrangement joins TRBV5-1 to TRBJ2-7, with TRBD1 matching 7 bases. The V gene end was trimmed by 4 bases and the J gene end by 6 bases; junction bases not matched to a gene: 4. The germline V gene has CDR1 SGHRS and CDR2 YFSETQ. This CDR3 spans 12 amino acids. The CDR3 region is CASSNNRGEQYF. For the CDR3, the DNA is TGCGCCAGCAGCAACAACAGGGGCGAGCAGTACTTC.

The chain couples TRBV29-1 to TRBJ1-2, with 7 bases aligning to TRBD1. The V gene's germline CDR1 is SQVTM and CDR2 ANQGSEA. V lost 7 bases, J lost 2 bases, and 4 bases stayed unmatched. This CDR3 region has 12 residues. The CDR3 bases are TGCAGCGCGCGGGACAGCAACTATGGCTACACCTTC. As protein: CSARDSNYGYTF.

This chain joins TRBV18 and TRBJ1-4, with D unclear. Trimming took off 2 bases at V and 4 bases at J, with 14 bases between the two ends. Germline assignment: CDR1 KGHSH and CDR2 LQKENI. This CDR3 spans 16 amino acids. This CDR3 is CASSPSERTGNEKLFF. The DNA for the CDR3 is TGTGCCAGCTCACCATCTGAGCGGACCGGTAATGAAAAACTGTTTTTT.

This chain connects TRBV10-2 to TRBJ1-2; weak D call: TRBD1 (5 bases). CDR3 length equals 14 residues. V lost 3 bases, J lost 1 base, and 9 bases lay in between. The germline V gene encodes CDR1 WSHSY and CDR2 SAAADI. CDR3 amino acids: CASSDRTINYGYTF. For the CDR3, the DNA is TGCGCCAGCAGTGACAGGACAATTAACTATGGCTACACCTTC.

The chain employs TRBV7-3 and TRBJ2-7, with D hard to call. The germline gives CDR1 SGHTA, CDR2 FQGTGA. This CDR3 spans 13 amino acids. Trimming cost V 1 base and J 3 bases, with 7 bases left between them. CDR3 region: CASSLNEFYEQYF. In nucleotides, the CDR3 is TGTGCCAGCAGCTTAAACGAGTTCTACGAGCAGTACTTC.

This clone was seen only a few times. This chain uses TRBV21-1 with TRBJ2-5; the table's TRBD2 call for D was not verified on the DNA. TRBV21-1 is described as a pseudogene. The CDR3 is 9 amino acids. This chain's CDR3 is CAGPGLQYF. The DNA of the CDR3 is TGTGCCGGACCGGGACTCCAGTACTTC.

The gene calls are TRBV28 and TRBJ1-3, with 9 bases matching TRBD1. CDR1 is MDHEN and CDR2 is SYDVKM in the germline V gene. The CDR3 extends over 17 amino acids. Unmatched junction bases numbered 7, after V lost 0 bases and J lost 4 bases. DNA for the CDR3: TGTGCCAGCAGTTTATGGTCGGGACAGGGTATGGGAAACACCATATATTTT. Translation gives CASSLWSGQGMGNTIYF.

This CDR3 is CASSLNRGYEQYF. The CDR3 coding sequence is TGTGCCAGCAGCCTGAACAGGGGCTACGAGCAGTACTTC. The gene calls are TRBV5-5 and TRBJ2-7, with 7 bases matching TRBD1. CDR1 SGHKS and CDR2 YYEKEE come from the germline V gene (reference sequence). CDR3 size: 13 residues. V lost 4 bases to trimming and J lost 3 bases; unmatched junction nucleotides: 4.

The chain links TRBV28 to TRBJ2-7; no clear D. The CDR3 is 16 amino acids. From germline, CDR1 is MDHEN and CDR2 SYDVKM. The ends were cut back, 2 bases at V and 1 base at J, with 15 bases in the middle. The CDR3 loop is CASSLGRASPSYEQYF. The DNA for the CDR3 is TGTGCCAGCAGTTTAGGTCGGGCGTCTCCTTCCTACGAGCAGTACTTC.